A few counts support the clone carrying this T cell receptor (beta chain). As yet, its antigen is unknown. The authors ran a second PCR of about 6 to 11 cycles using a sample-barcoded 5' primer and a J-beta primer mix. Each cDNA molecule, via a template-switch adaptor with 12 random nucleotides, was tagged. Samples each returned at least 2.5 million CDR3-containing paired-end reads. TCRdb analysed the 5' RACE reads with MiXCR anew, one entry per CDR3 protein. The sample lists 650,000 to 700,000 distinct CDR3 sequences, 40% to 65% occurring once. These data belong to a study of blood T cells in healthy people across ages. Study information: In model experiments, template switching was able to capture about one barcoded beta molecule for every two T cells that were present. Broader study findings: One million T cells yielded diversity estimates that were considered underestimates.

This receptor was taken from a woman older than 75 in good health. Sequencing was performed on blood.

The chain's CDR3 is CASSLVGGVGYNSPLHF. CDR3 bases: TGTGCCAGCAGCTTAGTGGGGGGTGTTGGGTATAATTCACCCCTCCACTTT. This chain links TRBV7-2 with TRBJ1-6; a possible D gene is TRBD1 (5 bases). Trimming removed 1 base from V and 4 bases from J, with 14 bases in between. Germline V gene sequence: CDR1 SGHTA, CDR2 FQGNSA. The CDR3 is 17 residues long.